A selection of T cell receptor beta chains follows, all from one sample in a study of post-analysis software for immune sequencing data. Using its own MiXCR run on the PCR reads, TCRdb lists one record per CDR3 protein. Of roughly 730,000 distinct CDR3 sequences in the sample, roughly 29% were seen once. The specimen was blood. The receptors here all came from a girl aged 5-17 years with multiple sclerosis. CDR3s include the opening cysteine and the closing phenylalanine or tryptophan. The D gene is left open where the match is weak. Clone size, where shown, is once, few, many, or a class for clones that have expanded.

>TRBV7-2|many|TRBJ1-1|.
CASSFGPQNTEAFF
TGTGCCAGCAGCTTTGGTCCTCAGAACACTGAAGCTTTCTTT
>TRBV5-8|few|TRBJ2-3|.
CASSFGRPTDTQYF
TGTGCCAGCAGCTTCGGACGGCCTACAGATACGCAGTATTTT
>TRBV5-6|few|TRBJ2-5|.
CVSSLVGVQETQYF
TGTGTCAGCAGCTTGGTCGGGGTCCAAGAGACCCAGTACTTC
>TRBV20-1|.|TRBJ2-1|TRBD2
CSATSSLAGLTSYNEQFF
TGCAGTGCTACCAGTAGTCTAGCGGGGCTAACTTCCTACAATGAGCAGTTCTTC
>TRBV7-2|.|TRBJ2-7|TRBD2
CASSWAPSGSVDEQYF
TGTGCCAGCAGCTGGGCCCCTAGCGGGAGTGTGGACGAGCAGTACTTC
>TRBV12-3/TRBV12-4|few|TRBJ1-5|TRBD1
CASTVGQGVQPQHF
TGTGCCAGCACCGTGGGACAGGGGGTGCAGCCCCAGCATTTT
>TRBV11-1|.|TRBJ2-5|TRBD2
CAGSSTSGGGPETQYF
TGTGCCGGCAGTTCGACTAGCGGGGGGGGACCAGAGACCCAGTACTTC
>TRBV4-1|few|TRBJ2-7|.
CASSPGAEPTYEQYF
TGCGCCAGCTCCCCCGGGGCGGAACCGACCTACGAGCAGTACTTC
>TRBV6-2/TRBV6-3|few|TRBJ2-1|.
CASSPLPSYTYNEQFF
TGTGCCAGCAGCCCCCTACCCTCCTATACATACAATGAGCAGTTCTTC
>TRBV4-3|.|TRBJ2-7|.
CASSQDFFPLGRGYEQYF
TGCGCCAGCAGCCAAGATTTCTTCCCCCTCGGGAGAGGCTACGAGCAGTACTTC
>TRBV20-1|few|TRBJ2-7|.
CSVRDVRRGEQYF
TGCAGTGTTAGAGATGTAAGGAGGGGCGAGCAGTACTTC
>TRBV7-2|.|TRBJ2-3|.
CASTETADTQYF
TGTGCCAGCACCGAGACTGCAGATACGCAGTATTTT
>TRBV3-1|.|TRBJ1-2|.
CASSQDIAAGSSYGYTF
TGTGCCAGCAGCCAAGATATAGCGGCAGGGAGTAGCTATGGCTACACCTTC
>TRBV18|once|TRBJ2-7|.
CASSPKASDYYEQYF
TGTGCCAGCTCACCAAAGGCTAGCGACTACTACGAGCAGTACTTC
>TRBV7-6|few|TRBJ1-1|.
CASSLDSGFYEAFF
TGTGCCAGCAGCTTAGATTCAGGGTTCTATGAAGCTTTCTTT
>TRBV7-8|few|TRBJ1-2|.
CASSLPGEGYGYTF
TGTGCCAGCAGCCTCCCAGGGGAGGGCTATGGCTACACCTTC
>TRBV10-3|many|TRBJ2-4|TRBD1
CAIRGTGIDIQYF
TGTGCCATCAGGGGGACAGGGATAGACATTCAGTACTTC
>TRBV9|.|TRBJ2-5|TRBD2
CASSVDLRGGSYKTQYF
TGTGCCAGCAGCGTAGACCTACGGGGGGGCTCCTACAAGACCCAGTACTTC
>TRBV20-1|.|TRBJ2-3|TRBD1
CSARGQGSDMQYF
TGCAGTGCTAGGGGACAGGGTTCAGATATGCAGTATTTT
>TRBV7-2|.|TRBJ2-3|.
CASSPRFADTQYF
TGTGCCAGCAGCCCCCGTTTCGCAGATACGCAGTATTTT
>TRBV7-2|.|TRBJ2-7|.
CASSCAGESSYEQYF
TGTGCCAGCAGCTGTGCTGGGGAGAGCTCCTACGAGCAGTACTTC
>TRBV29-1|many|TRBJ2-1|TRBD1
CSVDPGQGVLNEQFF
TGCAGCGTCGATCCGGGACAGGGGGTTTTAAATGAGCAGTTCTTC
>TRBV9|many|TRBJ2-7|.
CASGPDIYAEQYF
TGTGCCAGCGGTCCGGACATTTACGCCGAGCAGTACTTC
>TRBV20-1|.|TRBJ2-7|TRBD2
CSARRVAGVVFEQYF
TGCAGTGCTAGACGGGTCGCGGGGGTGGTTTTTGAGCAGTACTTC
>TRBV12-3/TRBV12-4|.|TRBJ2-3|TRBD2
CASEKYSGGSDTQYF
TGTGCCAGCGAGAAGTATAGCGGGGGGTCAGATACGCAGTATTTT
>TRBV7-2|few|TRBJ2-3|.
CASSGWGPQYF
TGTGCCAGCAGCGGGTGGGGCCCGCAGTATTTT
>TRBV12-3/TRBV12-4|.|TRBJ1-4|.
CASSSQALNEKLFF
TGTGCCAGCAGTTCCCAAGCCCTTAATGAAAAACTGTTTTTT
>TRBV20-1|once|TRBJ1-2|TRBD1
CSAPTGVHYGYTF
TGCAGTGCCCCGACAGGGGTCCACTATGGCTACACCTTC